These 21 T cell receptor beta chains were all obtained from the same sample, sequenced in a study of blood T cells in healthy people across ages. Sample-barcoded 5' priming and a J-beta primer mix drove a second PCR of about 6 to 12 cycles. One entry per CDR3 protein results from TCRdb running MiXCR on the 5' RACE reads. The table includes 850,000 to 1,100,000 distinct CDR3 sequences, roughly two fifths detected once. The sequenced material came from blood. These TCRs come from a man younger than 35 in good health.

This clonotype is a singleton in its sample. CDR3 sequence (DNA): TGTGCCAGCAGTGAAGTCCAAGGGAATGAGCAGTTCTTC. Translating it yields CASSEVQGNEQFF. The chain links TRBV6-1 to TRBJ2-1, with unresolved D. This CDR3 is 13 amino acids long. Germline V lookup: CDR1 MNHNS, CDR2 SASEGT. V was clipped by 1 base and J by 7 bases, with 8 bases between them.

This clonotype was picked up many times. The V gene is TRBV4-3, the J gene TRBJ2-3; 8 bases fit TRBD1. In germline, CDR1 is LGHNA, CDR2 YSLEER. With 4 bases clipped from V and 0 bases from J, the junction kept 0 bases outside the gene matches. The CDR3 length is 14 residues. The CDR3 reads CASSRTGSTDTQYF. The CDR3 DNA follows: TGCGCCAGCAGCCGGACAGGGAGCACAGATACGCAGTATTTT.

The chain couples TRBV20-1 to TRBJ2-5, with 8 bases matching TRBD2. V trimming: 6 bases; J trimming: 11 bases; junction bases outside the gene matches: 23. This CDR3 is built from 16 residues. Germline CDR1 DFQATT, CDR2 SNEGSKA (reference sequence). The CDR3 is CSALEPGGPISNEQYF. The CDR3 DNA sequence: TGCAGTGCCTTAGAACCGGGGGGGCCGATATCGAATGAGCAGTACTTC.

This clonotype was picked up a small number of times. The CDR3 is CASRIGASGVRDEQFF. The CDR3, as DNA: TGCGCCAGCAGAATCGGGGCTAGCGGAGTAAGGGATGAGCAGTTCTTC. This rearrangement joins TRBV5-1 to TRBJ2-1, with 7 bases identical to TRBD2. CDR1 and CDR2 from the germline V gene are SGHRS and YFSETQ. The trim removed 5 bases at V and 8 bases at J, leaving 16 bases unmatched. The CDR3 is made up of 16 amino acids.

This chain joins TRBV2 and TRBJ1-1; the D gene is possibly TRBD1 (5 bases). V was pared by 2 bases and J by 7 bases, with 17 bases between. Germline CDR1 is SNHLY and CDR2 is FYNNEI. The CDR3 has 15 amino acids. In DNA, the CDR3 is TGTGCCAGCAGTGAACAATCTAGTAGGGGTATTGAAGCTTTCTTT. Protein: CASSEQSSRGIEAFF. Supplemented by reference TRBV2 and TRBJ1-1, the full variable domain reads EPEVTQTPSHQVTQMGQEVILRCVPISNHLYFYWYRQILGQKVEFLVSFYNNEISEKSEIFDDQFSVERPDGSNFTLKIRSTKLEDSAMYFCASSEQSSRGIEAFFGQGTRLTVV.

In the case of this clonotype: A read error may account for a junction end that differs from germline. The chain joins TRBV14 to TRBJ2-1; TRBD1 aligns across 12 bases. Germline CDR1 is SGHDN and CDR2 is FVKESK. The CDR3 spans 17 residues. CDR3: CASSQGTGGFSYNGQFF. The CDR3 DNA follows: TGTGCCAGCAGCCAGGGGACAGGGGGCTTTTCCTACAATGGGCAGTTCTTC.

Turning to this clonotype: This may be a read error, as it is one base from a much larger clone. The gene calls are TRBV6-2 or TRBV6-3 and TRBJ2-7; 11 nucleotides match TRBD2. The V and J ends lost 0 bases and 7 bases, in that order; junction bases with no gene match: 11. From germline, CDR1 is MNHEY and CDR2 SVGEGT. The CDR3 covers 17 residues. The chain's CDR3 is CASSYSLAGGDRNEQYF. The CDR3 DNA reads TGTGCCAGCAGTTACTCCCTAGCGGGGGGAGATCGGAATGAGCAGTACTTC.

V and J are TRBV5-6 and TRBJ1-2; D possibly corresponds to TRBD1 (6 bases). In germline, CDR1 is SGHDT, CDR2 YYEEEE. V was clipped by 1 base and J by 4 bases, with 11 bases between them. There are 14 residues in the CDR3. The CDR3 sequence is CASSLRGIPYGYTF. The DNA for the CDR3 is TGTGCCAGCAGCTTGAGGGGGATTCCCTATGGCTACACCTTC.

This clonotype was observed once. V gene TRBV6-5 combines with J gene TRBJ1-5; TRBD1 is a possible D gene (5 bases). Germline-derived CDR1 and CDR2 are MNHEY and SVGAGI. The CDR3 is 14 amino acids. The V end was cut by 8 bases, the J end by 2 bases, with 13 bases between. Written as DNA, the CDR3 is TGTGCCAGCCGCGGGGGTATGGGCAATCAGCCCCAGCATTTT. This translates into CASRGGMGNQPQHF.

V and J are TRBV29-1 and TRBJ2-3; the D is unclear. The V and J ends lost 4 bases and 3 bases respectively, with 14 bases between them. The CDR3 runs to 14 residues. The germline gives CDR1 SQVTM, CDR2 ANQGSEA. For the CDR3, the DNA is TGCAGCGTTGCCCTAAAGACACCAACAGATACGCAGTATTTT. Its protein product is CSVALKTPTDTQYF.

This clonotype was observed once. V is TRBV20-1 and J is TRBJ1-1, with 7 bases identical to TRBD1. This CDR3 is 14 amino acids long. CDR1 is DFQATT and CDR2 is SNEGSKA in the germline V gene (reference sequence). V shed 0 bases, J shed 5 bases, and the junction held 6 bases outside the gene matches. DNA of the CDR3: TGCAGTGCTAGAGATCACAGGGGAGTGACTGAAGCTTTCTTT. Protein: CSARDHRGVTEAFF.

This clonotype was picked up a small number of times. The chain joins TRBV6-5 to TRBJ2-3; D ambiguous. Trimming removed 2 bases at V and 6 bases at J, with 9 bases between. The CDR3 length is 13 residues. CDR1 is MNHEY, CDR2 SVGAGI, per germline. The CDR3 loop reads CASSYALWDTQYF. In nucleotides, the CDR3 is TGTGCCAGCAGTTACGCCCTTTGGGATACGCAGTATTTT.

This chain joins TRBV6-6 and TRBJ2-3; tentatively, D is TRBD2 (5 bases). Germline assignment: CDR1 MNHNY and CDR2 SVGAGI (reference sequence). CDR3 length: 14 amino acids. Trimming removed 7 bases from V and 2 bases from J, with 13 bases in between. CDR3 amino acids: CASNEDLNTDTQYF. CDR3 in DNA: TGTGCCAGCAACGAGGACTTAAACACAGATACGCAGTATTTT.

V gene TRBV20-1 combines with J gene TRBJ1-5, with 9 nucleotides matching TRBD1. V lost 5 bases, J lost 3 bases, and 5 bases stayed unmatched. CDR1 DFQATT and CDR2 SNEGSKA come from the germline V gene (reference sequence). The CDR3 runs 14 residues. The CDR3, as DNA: TGCAGTGCTTTTAACAGGGGGCACAATCAGCCCCAGCATTTT. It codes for CSAFNRGHNQPQHF.

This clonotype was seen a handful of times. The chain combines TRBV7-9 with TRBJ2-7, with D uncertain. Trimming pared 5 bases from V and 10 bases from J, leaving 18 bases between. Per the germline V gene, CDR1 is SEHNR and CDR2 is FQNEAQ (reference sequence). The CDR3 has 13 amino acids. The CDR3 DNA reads TGTGCCAGCAGCAGAATAATGCCGAATACCCAGTACTTC. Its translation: CASSRIMPNTQYF.

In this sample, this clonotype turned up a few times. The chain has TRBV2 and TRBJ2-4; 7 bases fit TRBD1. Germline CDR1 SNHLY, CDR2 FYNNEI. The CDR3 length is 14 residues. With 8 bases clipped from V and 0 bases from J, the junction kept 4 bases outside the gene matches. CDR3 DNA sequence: TGTGCCAGCGGGACAGCCTTAGCCAAAAACATTCAGTACTTC. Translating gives CASGTALAKNIQYF.

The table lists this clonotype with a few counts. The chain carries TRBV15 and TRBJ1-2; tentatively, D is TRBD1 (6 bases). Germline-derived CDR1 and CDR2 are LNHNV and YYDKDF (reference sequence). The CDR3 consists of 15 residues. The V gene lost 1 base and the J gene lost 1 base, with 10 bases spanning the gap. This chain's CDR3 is CATSRADRINYGYTF. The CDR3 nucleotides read TGTGCCACCAGCAGAGCTGACAGGATTAACTATGGCTACACCTTC.

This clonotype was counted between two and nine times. CDR3 DNA: TGCAGTGCTAGAGGGGTTCAGCTGGGGATGAACACTGAAGCTTTCTTT. Protein sequence: CSARGVQLGMNTEAFF. The chain couples TRBV20-1 to TRBJ1-1; unclear D gene. The CDR3 covers 16 residues. The germline gives CDR1 DFQATT, CDR2 SNEGSKA (reference sequence). V lost 1 base and J 0 bases, leaving 15 bases between the germline ends.

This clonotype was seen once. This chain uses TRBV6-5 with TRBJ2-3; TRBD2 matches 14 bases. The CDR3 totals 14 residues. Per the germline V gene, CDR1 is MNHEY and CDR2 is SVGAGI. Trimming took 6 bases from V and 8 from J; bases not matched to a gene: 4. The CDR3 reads CASRRGTSGGTQYF. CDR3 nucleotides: TGTGCCAGCAGACGCGGGACTAGCGGGGGTACGCAGTATTTT.

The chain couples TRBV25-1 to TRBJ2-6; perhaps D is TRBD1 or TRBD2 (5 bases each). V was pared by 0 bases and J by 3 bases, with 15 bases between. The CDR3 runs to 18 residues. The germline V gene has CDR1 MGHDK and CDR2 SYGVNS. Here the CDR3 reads CASSEYDGTGVGANVLTF. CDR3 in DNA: TGTGCCAGCAGTGAATACGACGGGACCGGGGTTGGGGCCAACGTCCTGACTTTC. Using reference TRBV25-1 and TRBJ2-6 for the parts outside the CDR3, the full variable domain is EADIYQTPRYLVIGTGKKITLECSQTMGHDKMYWYQQDPGMELHLIHYSYGVNSTEKGDLSSESTVSRIRTEHFPLTLESARPSHTSQYLCASSEYDGTGVGANVLTFGAGSRLTVL.

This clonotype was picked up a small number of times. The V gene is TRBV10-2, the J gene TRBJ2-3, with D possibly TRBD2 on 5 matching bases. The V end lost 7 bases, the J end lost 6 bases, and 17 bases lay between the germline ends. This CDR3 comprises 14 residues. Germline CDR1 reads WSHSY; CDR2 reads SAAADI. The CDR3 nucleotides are TGCGCCAGCAAGAGCGGTCCCCCACCTGATACGCAGTATTTT. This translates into CASKSGPPPDTQYF.